What follows are 26 T cell receptor beta chains derived from one specimen sequenced in a study of blood T cells in healthy people across ages. PCR was performed a second time for 7 to 11 cycles using a sample-barcoded 5' primer and a J-beta primer mix. Each CDR3 protein is one row after TCRdb ran MiXCR on the 5' RACE reads. Of hundreds of thousands of distinct CDR3 sequences detected, roughly 56% appear once; the ten largest clones hold roughly 25%. The sample consisted of blood. All receptors come from a man aged 35 to 55 in good health.

The chain combines TRBV3-1 with TRBJ2-1; D might be TRBD1 or TRBD2, each matching 5 bases. The CDR3 sequence is 17 residues long. Germline CDR1 reads LGHDT; CDR2 reads YNNKEL (reference sequence). V lost 4 bases and J lost 1, with 17 bases in between. CDR3 region: CASSPWDGFGSYNEQFF. The CDR3 DNA reads TGTGCCAGCAGCCCCTGGGACGGATTCGGTTCCTACAATGAGCAGTTCTTC.

The chain is built from TRBV25-1 and TRBJ1-2, with 8 bases matching TRBD1. Looked up from germline, CDR1 is MGHDK and CDR2 is SYGVNS. V trimming: 1 base; J trimming: 6 bases; junction bases outside the gene matches: 7. CDR3 length: 15 residues. The CDR3 nucleotides read TGTGCCAGCAGTGAATTCGGACAGGGAAGTAATGGCTACACCTTC. Translated: CASSEFGQGSNGYTF.

This clonotype was counted only a few times. The rearrangement uses TRBV29-1 and TRBJ2-1; 9 bases map to TRBD2. Per the germline V gene, CDR1 is SQVTM and CDR2 is ANQGSEA. This CDR3 region has 17 residues. The ends lost 6 bases at V and 0 bases at J; junction bases unmatched: 12. The CDR3 here is CSVNYRAGGSSYNEQFF. CDR3 nucleotides: TGCAGCGTAAACTATAGGGCGGGAGGGAGCTCCTACAATGAGCAGTTCTTC.

The rearrangement joins TRBV28 to TRBJ2-7, with D possibly being TRBD2 (5 bases). The J call may be in error: the DNA end matches TRBJ2-5 better. The CDR3 runs 15 residues. Germline V gene lookup returns CDR1 MDHEN and CDR2 SYDVKM. The CDR3 sequence: CASDNGRRSQETQYF. DNA of the CDR3: TGTGCCAGCGATAATGGGAGACGGAGCCAAGAGACCCAGTACTTC.

This sequence joins TRBV7-9 and TRBJ2-4; D call uncertain. This CDR3 has 12 residues. The germline V gene has CDR1 SEHNR and CDR2 FQNEAQ (reference sequence). V was clipped by 5 bases and J by 8 bases, with 10 bases between them. This chain's CDR3 is CASSQSSYIQYF. The CDR3 coding sequence is TGTGCCAGCAGCCAAAGTTCGTACATTCAGTACTTC.

This clonotype has a handful of counts. The chain employs TRBV7-9 and TRBJ1-2; no firm D call. Trimming pared 1 base from V and 6 bases from J, leaving 3 bases between. Germline CDR1 reads SEHNR; CDR2 reads FQNEAQ (reference sequence). The CDR3 extends over 11 amino acids. CDR3 bases: TGTGCCAGCAGCTTAGTCGATGGCTACACCTTC. Protein sequence: CASSLVDGYTF.

Comments on this clonotype: One end of the junction fails to match germline, which may point to a read error. V usage is TRBV12-5 and J usage is TRBJ1-5; tentative D call: TRBD1 (6 bases). Germline V gene data show CDR1 as LGHNT and CDR2 as FRNRAP. CDR3 size: 17 residues. For the CDR3, the DNA is TGTGTTAGTGGGCCCGGGACCAGGGAGGGGGGCAATCAGCCCCAGCATTTT. Translated, it gives CVSGPGTREGGNQPQHF. The full variable domain, rest sourced from reference TRBV12-5 and TRBJ1-5, is DARVTQTPRHKVTEMGQEVTMRCQPILGHNTVFWYRQTMMQGLELLAYFRNRAPLDDSGMPKDRFSAEMPDATLATLKIQPSEPRDSAVYFCVSGPGTREGGNQPQHFGDGTRLSIL.

This clonotype was detected only a few times. The chain combines TRBV4-2 with TRBJ2-7; 12 nucleotides align to TRBD2. The CDR3 has 18 amino acids. Germline CDR1 and CDR2: LGHNA and YNFKEQ. V lost 0 bases to trimming and J lost 3 bases; unmatched junction nucleotides: 9. CDR3 amino acids: CASSQEMFRTSGIYEQYF. The CDR3 DNA sequence: TGTGCCAGCAGCCAAGAGATGTTTCGGACTAGCGGGATCTACGAGCAGTACTTC.

Only one count was recorded for this clonotype. The chain combines TRBV9 with TRBJ2-5; D is ambiguous. The CDR3 is 15 residues long. Trimming left V 3 bases short and J 1 base short, with 13 bases between. In germline, CDR1 is SGDLS, CDR2 YYNGEE. The CDR3 sequence: CASSEDPGVQETQYF. CDR3 bases: TGTGCCAGCAGCGAGGATCCAGGAGTCCAAGAGACCCAGTACTTC. Complete variable domain (other parts from reference TRBV9 and TRBJ2-5): DSGVTQTPKHLITATGQRVTLRCSPRSGDLSVYWYQQSLDQGLQFLIQYYNGEERAKGNILERFSAQQFPDLHSELNLSSLELGDSALYFCASSEDPGVQETQYFGPGTRLLVL.

The chain combines TRBV7-9 with TRBJ2-7; 9 bases align to TRBD1. Germline V gene data show CDR1 as SEHNR and CDR2 as FQNEAQ (reference sequence). This CDR3 has 17 residues. The trim removed 0 bases at V and 4 bases at J, leaving 10 bases unmatched. In nucleotides, the CDR3 is TGTGCCAGCAGCTTAGCCCGGACAGGGGATGGGGGTTACGAGCAGTACTTC. Protein sequence: CASSLARTGDGGYEQYF.

This clonotype has just a few counts. This sequence joins TRBV6-6 and TRBJ2-2; 8 bases agree with TRBD1. J was trimmed by 4 bases and V by 6 bases; bases with no gene match: 4. Germline CDR1 reads MNHNY; CDR2 reads SVGAGI (reference sequence). This CDR3 comprises 14 residues. The CDR3: CASSLRGPTGELFF. CDR3 DNA: TGTGCCAGCAGCCTCAGGGGGCCCACCGGGGAGCTGTTTTTT.

The gene calls are TRBV29-1 and TRBJ2-1; a possible D gene is TRBD2 (5 bases). The DNA matches TRBJ2-7 better at its end, which makes the J call doubtful. CDR1 is SQVTM, CDR2 ANQGSEA, per germline. The CDR3 consists of 13 residues. This chain's CDR3 is CSVGAGKDYEQYF. CDR3 sequence (DNA): TGCAGCGTTGGGGCCGGGAAGGATTACGAGCAGTACTTC.

The rearrangement joins TRBV29-1 to TRBJ2-5; D is possibly TRBD1 (5 bases). Germline V gene sequence: CDR1 SQVTM, CDR2 ANQGSEA. Trimming pared 7 bases from V and 5 bases from J, leaving 17 bases between. The length of the CDR3 is 13 residues. CDR3 sequence (DNA): TGCAGCGCTACCAGGGCCATCAAGGAGACCCAGTACTTC. This codes for CSATRAIKETQYF. The full variable domain, rest sourced from reference TRBV29-1 and TRBJ2-5, is SAVISQKPSRDICQRGTSLTIQCQVDSQVTMMFWYRQQPGQSLTLIATANQGSEATYESGFVIDKFPISRPNLTFSTLTVSNMSPEDSSIYLCSATRAIKETQYFGPGTRLLVL.

CDR3 residues: CSAAGGNTEAFF. CDR3 nucleotide sequence: TGCAGTGCTGCGGGGGGGAACACTGAAGCTTTCTTT. V is TRBV20-1 and J is TRBJ1-1, with D possibly matching TRBD1 (5 bases). CDR1 and CDR2 (germline): DFQATT, SNEGSKA (reference sequence). The CDR3 runs to 12 residues. Trimming cost V 5 bases and J 1 base, with 8 bases left between them.

V usage is TRBV20-1 and J usage is TRBJ1-1; maybe TRBD1 (5 bases). Trimming shortened V by 3 bases and J by 0 bases, and 14 bases separated the two germline ends. The CDR3 is made up of 15 amino acids. The germline V gene encodes CDR1 DFQATT and CDR2 SNEGSKA (reference sequence). The CDR3 reads CSASPSGQMNTEAFF. The DNA for the CDR3 is TGCAGTGCTAGCCCCTCAGGGCAGATGAACACTGAAGCTTTCTTT.

This chain joins TRBV29-1 and TRBJ2-5, with D possibly matching TRBD1 (5 bases). Trimming stripped 7 bases from V and 3 bases from J, with 15 bases between. Germline CDR1 SQVTM, CDR2 ANQGSEA. The CDR3 runs 13 residues. CDR3 loop: CSARVGAEETQYF. CDR3 in DNA: TGCAGCGCCAGAGTTGGGGCCGAAGAGACCCAGTACTTC.

CDR3 in DNA: TGTGCCAGCAGTGTCGCGGGGGGGCTCTACGAGCAGTACTTC. Encoded protein: CASSVAGGLYEQYF. V gene TRBV2 combines with J gene TRBJ2-1, with 9 bases that match TRBD2. The J call is in doubt because the DNA end fits TRBJ2-7 better. The CDR3 is made up of 14 amino acids. Looked up from germline, CDR1 is SNHLY and CDR2 is FYNNEI.

V gene TRBV30 combines with J gene TRBJ1-2, with D perhaps TRBD1 (6 bases). Trimming pared 0 bases from V and 7 bases from J, leaving 12 bases between. CDR3 length equals 13 residues. Looked up from germline, CDR1 is GTSNPN and CDR2 is SVGIG (reference sequence). CDR3 DNA: TGTGCCTGGAGTGTACAGGGTACTGGTGGCTACACCTTC. It is translated as CAWSVQGTGGYTF.

This clonotype was seen a few times. This chain uses TRBV5-1 with TRBJ1-2; perhaps TRBD1 as D (5 bases). This CDR3 spans 16 amino acids. V was clipped by 0 bases and J by 6 bases, with 18 bases between them. Germline V lookup: CDR1 SGHRS, CDR2 YFSETQ. CDR3 sequence reads: CASSLGVGQGQDGYTF. CDR3 coding DNA: TGCGCCAGCAGCTTGGGAGTGGGCCAGGGCCAGGATGGCTACACCTTC.

Turning to this clonotype: The junction and the germline gene differ at one end; a read error may be behind it. The chain recombines TRBV6-1 with TRBJ2-7; TRBD2 is a possible D gene (6 bases). Looked up from germline, CDR1 is MNHNS and CDR2 is SASEGT. This CDR3 region has 15 residues. CDR3 in DNA: TGTTCCAGCAGTGAAGTTGGGGGGTCGGTGGACGAGCAGTACTTC. Its translation: CSSSEVGGSVDEQYF.

The CDR3 DNA is TGCGCCAGCAGCTCGGACAGACGCCTCATACTTACTAATGAAAAACTGTTTTTT. Its translation: CASSSDRRLILTNEKLFF. The chain combines TRBV10-2 with TRBJ1-4; D is perhaps TRBD1 (6 bases). The germline gives CDR1 WSHSY, CDR2 SAAADI. V was clipped by 6 bases and J by 2 bases, with 22 bases between them. The CDR3 covers 18 residues.

This clonotype has ten or more counts. The rearrangement uses TRBV5-1 and TRBJ2-3; D call uncertain. CDR1 is SGHRS, CDR2 YFSETQ, per germline. The CDR3 runs 16 residues. Trimming pared 6 bases from V and 1 base from J, leaving 18 bases between. The DNA for the CDR3 is TGCGCCAGCACGCTACATAGCCTGGGTGGCACAGATACGCAGTATTTT. Translated, it gives CASTLHSLGGTDTQYF.

This chain connects TRBV28 to TRBJ2-2; perhaps TRBD1 as D (5 bases). The length of the CDR3 is 17 residues. The germline V gene has CDR1 MDHEN and CDR2 SYDVKM. V gave up 0 bases and J gave up 4 bases, with 15 bases separating them. The CDR3 nucleotides read TGTGCCAGCAGTTTATGGGGCCCTGGTAGGGGCACCGGGGAGCTGTTTTTT. Translation gives CASSLWGPGRGTGELFF.

This chain joins TRBV12-3 or TRBV12-4 and TRBJ1-2; 9 positions agree with TRBD1. CDR3 length: 14 amino acids. V gave up 6 bases and J gave up 3 bases; unmatched junction bases: 5. The CDR3 DNA is TGTGCCAGCAGCCGGGACAGGGCTTACTATGGCTACACCTTC. Its protein product is CASSRDRAYYGYTF.

V is TRBV7-2 and J is TRBJ2-7; 10 bases align to TRBD1. With 5 bases clipped from V and 3 bases from J, the junction kept 7 bases outside the gene matches. CDR3 length: 15 amino acids. Germline CDR1 reads SGHTA; CDR2 reads FQGNSA. The CDR3 coding sequence is TGTGCCAGCAGCACCTTCCGGGACAGGGGCTACGAGCAGTACTTC. Protein sequence: CASSTFRDRGYEQYF.

The chain couples TRBV12-3 or TRBV12-4 to TRBJ2-3; 8 positions match TRBD2. V lost 5 bases to trimming and J lost 6 bases; unmatched junction nucleotides: 10. The CDR3 runs to 15 residues. Here the CDR3 reads CASSQGLVEKDTQYF. The CDR3 nucleotides read TGTGCCAGCAGTCAGGGACTAGTAGAAAAGGATACGCAGTATTTT.